This entry is about one TCR beta chain. This entry belongs to a study of monozygotic twins with inflammatory bowel disease. Germline values: CDR1 DFQATT, CDR2 SNEGSKA (reference sequence). This CDR3 has 16 amino acids. Making cDNA involved eight separate reactions per sample. No DNA is given; TCRdb re-called the 5' RACE reads and lists each CDR3 protein once. The clone table shows about 300,000 distinct CDR3 sequences, with the ten largest holding 5.6%. The origin of this receptor is a human donor with ulcerative colitis or Crohn's disease, or a healthy co-twin of an affected twin (not recorded which). Sequencing was carried out using blood. The rearrangement links TRBV20-1 to TRBJ2-3; TCRdb selects TRBD2, and the lack of DNA leaves this call unchecked. This CDR3 is CSAVPGLAGGTDTQYF.